One and the same sample provided the 28 T cell receptor beta chains below, sequenced in a study of blood T cell repertoires in COVID-19. The repertoire was sequenced with immunoSEQ multiplex PCR; TCRdb's copy has only in-frame clones and lacks some. Of about 55,000 clones in the sample, 85% to 90% were seen once. Sequenced: peripheral blood. These receptors all stem from a man between 60 and 70 years old with active COVID-19.

The J gene is TRBJ1-2, the V gene TRBV18; 10 bases are shared with TRBD1. Germline trimming cut 6 bases from V and 4 bases from J; bases unmatched to any gene: 5. Germline CDR1 reads KGHSH; CDR2 reads LQKENI. The CDR3 has 14 amino acids. Here the CDR3 reads CASSRTGGSYGYTF. CDR3 DNA sequence: TGTGCCAGCTCGCGGACAGGGGGTTCCTATGGCTACACCTTC. Supplemented by reference TRBV18 and TRBJ1-2, the full variable domain reads NAGVMQNPRHLVRRRGQEARLRCSPMKGHSHVYWYRQLPEEGLKFMVYLQKENIIDESGMPKERFSAEFPKEGPSILRIQQVVRGDSAAYFCASSRTGGSYGYTFGSGTRLTVV.

This sequence joins TRBV5-1 and TRBJ2-3; D is possibly TRBD2 (7 bases). Germline lookup yields CDR1 SGHRS and CDR2 YFSETQ. With 0 bases removed from V and 4 bases from J, the gap between germline ends came to 9 bases. There are 14 residues in the CDR3. The CDR3 spells CASSLGGGPDTQYF. The CDR3 nucleotides are TGCGCCAGCAGCTTGGGGGGGGGCCCAGATACGCAGTATTTT.

This chain's CDR3 is CASSARPTGDYEQYF. The CDR3 nucleotides are TGTGCCAGCAGCGCTAGACCAACAGGGGATTACGAGCAGTACTTC. The chain couples TRBV11-2 to TRBJ2-7; 7 nucleotides match TRBD1. CDR1 SGHAT and CDR2 FQNNGV come from the germline V gene. V gave up 5 bases and J gave up 4 bases; unmatched junction bases: 11. The CDR3 consists of 15 residues.

This chain uses TRBV12-3 or TRBV12-4 with TRBJ2-7; a possible D gene is TRBD2 (7 bases). This CDR3 has 13 residues. V gave up 3 bases and J gave up 3 bases, with 9 bases separating them. CDR3 in DNA: TGTGCCAGCAGTTTCGGGGGGCTCTACGAGCAGTACTTC. It yields the protein CASSFGGLYEQYF.

The rearrangement joins TRBV5-1 to TRBJ1-5; TRBD1 agrees at 7 bases. Trimming took 0 bases from V and 6 from J; bases not matched to a gene: 0. This CDR3 region has 13 residues. Germline loops: CDR1 SGHRS, CDR2 YFSETQ. The CDR3 spells CASSLDRGQPQHF. The CDR3 DNA sequence: TGCGCCAGCAGCTTGGACAGGGGTCAGCCCCAGCATTTT. Variable domain in full (rest from reference TRBV5-1 and TRBJ1-5): KAGVTQTPRYLIKTRGQQVTLSCSPISGHRSVSWYQQTPGQGLQFLFEYFSETQRNKGNFPGRFSGRQFSNSRSEMNVSTLELGDSALYLCASSLDRGQPQHFGDGTRLSIL.

This clone showed up just a few times. The rearrangement uses TRBV24-1 and TRBJ2-1; 8 bases map to TRBD1. The CDR3 is 14 amino acids. The V gene's germline CDR1 is KGHDR and CDR2 SFDVKD. J gave up 6 bases and V 5 bases, and 5 bases lay outside the gene matches. CDR3 sequence: CATSATGASNEQFF. The CDR3 nucleotides read TGTGCCACCAGTGCGACAGGGGCTAGCAATGAGCAGTTCTTC.

The gene calls are TRBV7-6 and TRBJ2-3; D is unclear. Germline V gives CDR1 SGHVS, CDR2 FNYEAQ. Trimming removed 5 bases from V and 0 bases from J, with 15 bases in between. CDR3 length equals 16 residues. CDR3 protein: CASSTTSDTSTDTQYF. CDR3 in DNA: TGTGCCAGCAGCACAACCTCAGACACTAGCACAGATACGCAGTATTTT.

This clone has just one count. The V and J genes are TRBV19 and TRBJ1-2, with TRBD1 as a possible D gene (5 bases). The CDR3 covers 14 residues. Between the trimmed V and J ends, which lost 5 bases and 1 base, there was a span of 11 bases. Germline-derived CDR1 and CDR2 are LNHDA and SQIVND (reference sequence). The CDR3 region has the DNA TGTGCCAGTAGTTCCCAAAGGGGTAACTATGGCTACACCTTC. This gives the protein CASSSQRGNYGYTF.

The genes are TRBV7-8 and TRBJ2-2; 9 nucleotides line up with TRBD2. Unmatched junction bases numbered 7, after V lost 1 base and J lost 1 base. The CDR3 consists of 18 residues. CDR1 and CDR2 (germline): SGHVS, FQNEAQ. CDR3 residues: CASSLEAWREGNTGELFF. CDR3 nucleotides: TGTGCCAGCAGCTTAGAGGCGTGGCGGGAGGGGAACACCGGGGAGCTGTTTTTT.

The gene calls are TRBV25-1 and TRBJ2-3, with 9 nucleotides matching TRBD2. Trimming at V came to 1 base and at J to 3 bases, leaving 8 bases not matched to a gene. The CDR3 spans 17 residues. Per germline, CDR1 MGHDK and CDR2 SYGVNS. The CDR3 is CASSEWGAGGITDTQYF. The CDR3 region has the DNA TGTGCCAGCAGTGAATGGGGAGCGGGAGGAATAACAGATACGCAGTATTTT.

The chain combines TRBV27 with TRBJ2-7; TRBD2 matches 8 bases. With V trimmed by 4 bases and J by 3 bases, 8 bases remained unmatched. The CDR3 contains 15 residues. Germline CDR1 MNHEY, CDR2 SMNVEV (reference sequence). The CDR3 protein is CASSSMFTSGYEQYF. As DNA, the CDR3 is TGTGCCAGCAGTTCGATGTTTACTAGCGGCTACGAGCAGTACTTC.

The rearrangement links TRBV13 to TRBJ1-1; D call uncertain. Germline V gene sequence: CDR1 PRHDT, CDR2 FYEKMQ (reference sequence). With 4 bases removed from V and 0 bases from J, the gap between germline ends came to 18 bases. The length of the CDR3 is 17 residues. The CDR3 DNA reads as TGTGCCAGCAGCTCAGGCAATAGTAGAGGCGTGAACACTGAAGCTTTCTTT. Its translation: CASSSGNSRGVNTEAFF.

This sequence joins TRBV6-5 and TRBJ1-2; 10 bases line up with TRBD1. This CDR3 is 15 amino acids long. CDR1 is MNHEY, CDR2 SVGAGI, per germline. V trimming: 6 bases; J trimming: 4 bases; junction bases outside the gene matches: 8. The CDR3 bases are TGTGCCAGCAGGCTGACAGGGGGCGCCGGCTATGGCTACACCTTC. It specifies CASRLTGGAGYGYTF.

The chain joins TRBV7-3 to TRBJ2-1; perhaps TRBD2 as D (5 bases). The CDR3 runs 12 residues. The germline V and J ends were trimmed by 2 bases and 7 bases, with 6 bases remaining between them. CDR1 SGHTA and CDR2 FQGTGA come from the germline V gene. CDR3 in amino acids: CASSLEGNEQFF. The CDR3 DNA follows: TGTGCCAGCAGCTTAGAGGGAAATGAGCAGTTCTTC.

The chain carries TRBV27 and TRBJ2-7; 9 bases agree with TRBD1. The germline V gene encodes CDR1 MNHEY and CDR2 SMNVEV (reference sequence). V lost 5 bases, J lost 3 bases, and 8 bases stayed unmatched. CDR3 length: 15 amino acids. The CDR3 reads CASSALGQGLYEQYF. The DNA for the CDR3 is TGTGCCAGCAGTGCTCTGGGACAGGGTCTCTACGAGCAGTACTTC.

This sequence joins TRBV11-2 and TRBJ2-6; D might be TRBD2 (6 bases). The V end was cut by 5 bases, the J end by 2 bases, with 13 bases between. The CDR3 runs to 16 residues. Germline V gene sequence: CDR1 SGHAT, CDR2 FQNNGV. CDR3 region: CASSPVGGAGANVLTF. DNA for the CDR3: TGTGCCAGCAGCCCCGTCGGGGGAGCTGGGGCCAACGTCCTGACTTTC. Together with reference TRBV11-2 and TRBJ2-6, the CDR3 gives the full variable domain: EAGVAQSPRYKIIEKRQSVAFWCNPISGHATLYWYQQILGQGPKLLIQFQNNGVVDDSQLPKDRFSAERLKGVDSTLKIQPAKLEDSAVYLCASSPVGGAGANVLTFGAGSRLTVL.

The chain joins TRBV13 to TRBJ2-7, with 9 positions matching TRBD2. There are 16 residues in the CDR3. CDR1 is PRHDT, CDR2 FYEKMQ, per germline (reference sequence). V was clipped by 0 bases and J by 2 bases; unmatched bases: 5. This CDR3 reads CASSLGGLAGTYEQYF. Here the CDR3 DNA reads TGTGCCAGCAGCTTAGGGGGCCTAGCGGGAACCTACGAGCAGTACTTC.

The chain joins TRBV4-1 to TRBJ2-5, with a tentative D call TRBD1 (6 bases). The V end lost 0 bases, the J end lost 1 base, and 12 bases lay between the germline ends. There are 16 residues in the CDR3. Per the germline V gene, CDR1 is MGHRA and CDR2 is YSYEKL. CDR3 in amino acids: CASSQESGAGQETQYF. The CDR3 bases are TGCGCCAGCAGCCAAGAATCAGGGGCAGGCCAAGAGACCCAGTACTTC.

The gene calls are TRBV5-8 and TRBJ1-2; 7 bases map to TRBD1. With V trimmed by 4 bases and J by 5 bases, 5 bases remained unmatched. The germline CDR1 and CDR2 sequences are SGHTS and YDEGEE. The CDR3 contains 13 residues. The CDR3 DNA sequence: TGTGCCAGCAGCCAACAGGGGCGATATGGCTACACCTTC. This gives the protein CASSQQGRYGYTF.

In DNA, the CDR3 is TGTGCCAGCAAATCTCGGCGGTACGCTGAAGCTTTCTTT. Amino acids: CASKSRRYAEAFF. The chain is built from TRBV12-3 or TRBV12-4 and TRBJ1-1; no definite D call. The CDR3 runs to 13 residues. Trimming left V 7 bases short and J 6 bases short, with 15 bases between.

This chain uses TRBV7-2 with TRBJ2-1; the match to TRBD2 covers 7 bases. This CDR3 is 16 amino acids long. After removal of 5 bases from V and 0 bases from J, the junction contained 7 bases not matched to a gene. Germline CDR1 and CDR2: SGHTA and FQGNSA. The CDR3 DNA follows: TGTGCCAGCAGCCCGCTAGCGGAAAGCTCCTACAATGAGCAGTTCTTC. Encoded protein: CASSPLAESSYNEQFF. Supplemented by reference TRBV7-2 and TRBJ2-1, the full variable domain reads GAGVSQSPSNKVTEKGKDVELRCDPISGHTALYWYRQSLGQGLEFLIYFQGNSAPDKSGLPSDRFSAERTGGSVSTLTIQRTQQEDSAVYLCASSPLAESSYNEQFFGPGTRLTVL.

This chain joins TRBV4-1 and TRBJ2-2; weak D call: TRBD2 (6 bases). The CDR3 is 15 residues long. V was cut by 4 bases and J by 7 bases, with 16 bases left in between. Germline loops: CDR1 MGHRA, CDR2 YSYEKL. The CDR3 coding sequence is TGCGCCAGCAGCCCGCCCGGGACTCCACTCGGGGAGCTGTTTTTT. It translates to CASSPPGTPLGELFF.

V is TRBV12-3 or TRBV12-4 and J is TRBJ2-4, with TRBD2 matching 7 bases. The CDR3 spans 11 residues. V trimming: 3 bases; J trimming: 13 bases; junction bases outside the gene matches: 3. CDR3 bases: TGTGCCAGCAGTTTTGGAGCGGGACAGTACTTC. This translates into CASSFGAGQYF.

The chain has TRBV5-1 and TRBJ2-1, with 13 bases that match TRBD2. The ends lost 1 base at V and 2 bases at J; junction bases unmatched: 3. The germline CDR1 and CDR2 sequences are SGHRS and YFSETQ. The CDR3 runs to 17 residues. The CDR3 loop is CASSLLGLAGTYNEQFF. For the CDR3, the DNA is TGCGCCAGCAGCTTGTTGGGACTAGCGGGAACCTACAATGAGCAGTTCTTC.

The rearrangement joins TRBV24-1 to TRBJ2-1; 9 bases match TRBD1. The junction had 2 bases not matched to a gene; V was cut back by 2 bases and J by 10 bases. CDR3 length: 13 amino acids. In germline, CDR1 is KGHDR, CDR2 SFDVKD. The CDR3 loop reads CATSDWGQGEQFF. CDR3 in DNA: TGTGCCACCAGTGATTGGGGACAGGGAGAGCAGTTCTTC.

This chain links TRBV28 with TRBJ2-7; 12 bases align to TRBD2. Germline CDR1 and CDR2: MDHEN and SYDVKM. V was clipped by 8 bases and J by 2 bases; unmatched bases: 1. The CDR3 is 13 residues long. In DNA form, the CDR3 reads TGTGCCAGCCGGACTAGCGGGACCTACGAGCAGTACTTC. Protein: CASRTSGTYEQYF.

The chain recombines TRBV4-2 with TRBJ1-1; no reliable D call. The germline CDR1 and CDR2 sequences are LGHNA and YNFKEQ. V lost 4 bases to trimming and J lost 4 bases, with 22 bases between them. The CDR3 totals 17 residues. In DNA, the CDR3 is TGTGCCAGCAGCCTAACCGGCTCGGGGAAGAAAGGCACTGAAGCTTTCTTT. Protein sequence: CASSLTGSGKKGTEAFF.

The chain has TRBV5-6 and TRBJ2-7; 13 nucleotides line up with TRBD2. Germline CDR1 and CDR2: SGHDT and YYEEEE. This CDR3 comprises 16 residues. V was pared by 3 bases and J by 3 bases, with 6 bases of the junction left unmatched. CDR3 bases: TGTGCCAGCAGCTCGGGACTAGCGGGATCTATCTACGAGCAGTACTTC. This sequence encodes CASSSGLAGSIYEQYF.